This TCR beta chain was retrieved from a study of human T cells and chemical hapten exposure. This clonotype has just a few counts. Its target is not known. Broader study findings: Alopecia affecting every donor means their immune response may not match healthy people's.

TCRdb re-analysed the RACE reads in MiXCR, keeping a single row per CDR3 protein. This table has 84,000 or so distinct CDR3 sequences, 10% to 13% appearing once. Per germline, CDR1 DFQATT and CDR2 SNEGSKA (reference sequence). After removal of 0 bases from V and 7 bases from J, the junction contained 6 bases not matched to a gene. The CDR3 contains 15 residues. The time point: patch test 1, 2 weeks after DPC sensitization. Stated treatment: therapeutic diphenylcyclopropenone sensitization with weekly scalp DPC. The specimen was whole blood, collected in connection with sensitization to the hapten diphenylcyclopropenone (DPC). The receptor comes from a man aged 40-50 years with alopecia areata. Some clones in this sample may be carry-over from other donors' samples. The chain couples TRBV20-1 to TRBJ1-6, with TRBD1 identical over 7 bases. CDR3 nucleotide sequence: TGCAGTGCTAGAGATCCAGGGGGACCCAATTCACCCCTCCACTTT. It yields the protein CSARDPGGPNSPLHF.